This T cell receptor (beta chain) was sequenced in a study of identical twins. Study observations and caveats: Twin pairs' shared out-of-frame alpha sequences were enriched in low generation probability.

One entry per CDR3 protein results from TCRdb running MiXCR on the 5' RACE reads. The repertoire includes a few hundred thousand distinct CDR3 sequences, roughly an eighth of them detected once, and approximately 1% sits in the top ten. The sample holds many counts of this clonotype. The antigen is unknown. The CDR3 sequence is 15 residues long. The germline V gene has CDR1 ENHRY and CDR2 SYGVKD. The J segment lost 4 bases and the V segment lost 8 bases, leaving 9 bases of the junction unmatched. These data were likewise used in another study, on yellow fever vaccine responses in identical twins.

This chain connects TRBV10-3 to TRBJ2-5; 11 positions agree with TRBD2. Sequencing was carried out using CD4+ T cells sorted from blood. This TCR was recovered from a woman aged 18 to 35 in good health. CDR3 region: CAIQMALAGVETQYF. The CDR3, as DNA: TGTGCCATCCAAATGGCACTAGCGGGAGTAGAGACCCAGTACTTC.